Listed here are 22 T cell receptor beta chains from one sample, sequenced in a study of blood T cell repertoires in COVID-19 (dated by TCRdb to the early 2020s). The library was made by the immunoSEQ multiplex PCR assay. Not all clones reach the TCRdb copy of this immuneACCESS table, which keeps in-frame sequences only. Checked studies attribute under half of the gap to unresolved V genes and leave the rest unexplained. The sample table contains about 350,000 clones; only one count was recorded for roughly 87% of them. The ten biggest clones cover approximately 3% of the sample. The sequencing input was PBMCs or T cells enriched from blood (not recorded which). Receptor source: a woman younger than 45 who had recovered from COVID-19.

This chain connects TRBV12-3 or TRBV12-4 to TRBJ2-1, with D uncertain. CDR3 length: 13 amino acids. V gave up 6 bases and J gave up 6 bases, with 12 bases separating them. CDR3 in DNA: TGTGCCAGCAGCCACTCCGCTACCAATGAGCAGTTCTTC. This codes for CASSHSATNEQFF.

J is TRBJ1-1 and V is TRBV28; 7 positions agree with TRBD1. V shed 9 bases, J shed 3 bases, and the junction held 1 base outside the gene matches. Germline CDR1 MDHEN, CDR2 SYDVKM. The CDR3 is 11 amino acids. CDR3 in amino acids: CASQGDTEAFF. CDR3 in DNA: TGTGCCAGTCAGGGGGACACTGAAGCTTTCTTT.

The CDR3: CASSPLFRGRETQYF. CDR3 coding DNA: TGTGCCAGCAGTCCCCTCTTCAGGGGGAGAGAGACCCAGTACTTC. This rearrangement joins TRBV28 to TRBJ2-5; 7 nucleotides line up with TRBD1. In germline, CDR1 is MDHEN, CDR2 SYDVKM. Losses at the gene ends were 5 bases for V and 4 bases for J; bases not matched to a gene: 10. This CDR3 spans 15 amino acids.

The chain uses TRBV10-2 and TRBJ2-7, with 11 positions matching TRBD1. CDR3 length: 15 amino acids. V lost 2 bases to trimming and J lost 6 bases; unmatched junction nucleotides: 6. Per germline, CDR1 WSHSY and CDR2 SAAADI. The CDR3 reads CASSEGGTGGFEQYF. The CDR3 nucleotides read TGCGCCAGCAGTGAGGGCGGGACAGGGGGTTTCGAGCAGTACTTC.

The rearrangement uses TRBV5-1 and TRBJ2-1; TRBD2 is a possible D gene (5 bases). The CDR3 is 16 residues long. The germline V gene encodes CDR1 SGHRS and CDR2 YFSETQ. The V end lost 4 bases, the J end lost 6 bases, and 20 bases lay between the germline ends. Written as DNA, the CDR3 is TGCGCCAGCAGCCCCCCCGACTCTAGCACGGTCAATGAGCAGTTCTTC. It specifies CASSPPDSSTVNEQFF.

The chain's CDR3 is CASSSFGRMNTEAFF. CDR3 sequence (DNA): TGTGCCAGCAGCTCTTTCGGCAGGATGAACACTGAAGCTTTCTTT. The chain carries TRBV9 and TRBJ1-1, with D uncertain. The ends were cut back, 4 bases at V and 0 bases at J, with 13 bases in the middle. The germline gives CDR1 SGDLS, CDR2 YYNGEE. The CDR3 sequence is 15 residues long.

This clone was found a few times. The rearrangement uses TRBV19 and TRBJ1-6; 10 nucleotides line up with TRBD1. This CDR3 is 14 amino acids long. The junction had 11 bases not matched to a gene; V was cut back by 6 bases and J by 15 bases. Germline CDR1 and CDR2: LNHDA and SQIVND (reference sequence). CDR3 sequence reads: CASRPGTGEGFLHF. Here the CDR3 DNA reads TGTGCCAGTAGGCCCGGGACAGGGGAGGGGTTCCTCCACTTT.

The chain recombines TRBV2 with TRBJ1-2; TRBD1 is a possible D gene (5 bases). From germline, CDR1 is SNHLY and CDR2 FYNNEI. V lost 1 base and J lost 7, with 13 bases in between. The length of the CDR3 is 14 residues. CDR3 nucleotide sequence: TGTGCCAGCAGTGAAGGCAGGGTCTCAGGTGGCTACACCTTC. This codes for CASSEGRVSGGYTF.

The chain joins TRBV28 to TRBJ2-5; 9 bases map to TRBD1. Germline V gene sequence: CDR1 MDHEN, CDR2 SYDVKM. Losses at the gene ends were 4 bases for V and 3 bases for J; bases not matched to a gene: 3. CDR3 length equals 14 residues. This CDR3 reads CASSSGQGKETQYF. The CDR3, as DNA: TGTGCCAGCAGTTCCGGACAGGGGAAAGAGACCCAGTACTTC. Combining the CDR3 with reference TRBV28 and TRBJ2-5 gives the whole variable domain DVKVTQSSRYLVKRTGEKVFLECVQDMDHENMFWYRQDPGLGLRLIYFSYDVKMKEKGDIPEGYSVSREKKERFSLILESASTNQTSMYLCASSSGQGKETQYFGPGTRLLVL.

This chain links TRBV2 with TRBJ2-1, with 9 bases fitting TRBD1. V lost 6 bases, J lost 4 bases, and 4 bases stayed unmatched. The germline V gene has CDR1 SNHLY and CDR2 FYNNEI. The CDR3 covers 14 residues. The CDR3, as DNA: TGTGCCAGCAGCGGACAGGGGAGATACAATGAGCAGTTCTTC. Its protein product is CASSGQGRYNEQFF.

This rearrangement joins TRBV27 to TRBJ2-2; TRBD1 aligns across 7 bases. This CDR3 is built from 13 residues. Germline V CDR1 and CDR2: MNHEY, SMNVEV (reference sequence). V shed 4 bases and J 8 bases; nucleotides not matched to a gene: 4. The DNA for the CDR3 is TGTGCCAGCAGTTCCGACAGGGAAGGGGAGCTGTTTTTT. This encodes CASSSDREGELFF.

The chain uses TRBV12-3 or TRBV12-4 and TRBJ1-5; D not certain. The CDR3 covers 13 residues. Deletions cut 6 bases from V and 10 bases from J, with 16 bases between. Written as DNA, the CDR3 is TGTGCCAGCAGATTGGGCAGAGAACGTCCCCAGCATTTT. This encodes CASRLGRERPQHF.

The V gene is TRBV13, the J gene TRBJ2-7; D may be TRBD1 (6 bases). The CDR3 has 15 amino acids. V was cut by 5 bases and J by 1 base, with 15 bases left in between. Germline CDR1 is PRHDT and CDR2 is FYEKMQ (reference sequence). Written as DNA, the CDR3 is TGTGCCAGCAGCCGCAAACAGGGCCTTTCCTACGAGCAGTACTTC. It specifies CASSRKQGLSYEQYF.

The chain is built from TRBV10-3 and TRBJ2-7; D ambiguous. The length of the CDR3 is 13 residues. The germline gives CDR1 ENHRY, CDR2 SYGVKD. With 2 bases removed from V and 5 bases from J, the gap between germline ends came to 10 bases. The DNA for the CDR3 is TGTGCCATCAGTGAGAGGCTGGAGAACGAGCAGTACTTC. Its protein is CAISERLENEQYF.

The V call is TRBV7-8, the J call TRBJ1-1, with TRBD1 matching over 7 bases. This CDR3 contains 14 residues. The V gene end was trimmed by 6 bases and the J gene end by 6 bases; junction bases not matched to a gene: 10. Germline V gene sequence: CDR1 SGHVS, CDR2 FQNEAQ. CDR3 in DNA: TGTGCCAGCAGTAATACAGGGGTTTCGGCTGAAGCTTTCTTT. This codes for CASSNTGVSAEAFF.

The chain has TRBV5-1 and TRBJ1-1, with a possible D match to TRBD1 (6 bases). The CDR3 length is 14 residues. Germline loops: CDR1 SGHRS, CDR2 YFSETQ. V was trimmed by 6 bases and J by 1 base, leaving 13 bases between them. The CDR3 reads CASTTGPGNTEAFF. Written as DNA, the CDR3 is TGCGCCAGCACTACAGGGCCTGGGAACACTGAAGCTTTCTTT.

The rearrangement links TRBV2 to TRBJ1-2, with no clear D. This CDR3 spans 14 amino acids. V lost 2 bases and J lost 8, with 15 bases in between. Germline CDR1 SNHLY, CDR2 FYNNEI. The CDR3: CASSEPGPLGGYTF. CDR3 DNA sequence: TGTGCCAGCAGTGAACCTGGGCCCTTAGGAGGCTACACCTTC.

The chain employs TRBV4-2 and TRBJ1-2, with D uncertain. V was shortened by 0 bases and J by 0 bases, with 17 bases between the two germline ends. Germline V gene data show CDR1 as LGHNA and CDR2 as YNFKEQ. The CDR3 totals 18 residues. The CDR3 DNA reads as TGTGCCAGCAGCCAAGAATTGACTTTCTCGGCCCCTAACTATGGCTACACCTTC. Translation gives CASSQELTFSAPNYGYTF.

The V call is TRBV5-4, the J call TRBJ2-1; 11 bases match TRBD2. Per the germline V gene, CDR1 is SGHNT and CDR2 is YYREEE (reference sequence). This CDR3 has 16 residues. With 4 bases clipped from V and 4 bases from J, the junction kept 7 bases outside the gene matches. CDR3 region: CASSPSGTSGYNEQFF. CDR3 in DNA: TGTGCCAGCAGCCCGTCCGGGACTAGCGGTTACAATGAGCAGTTCTTC. The whole variable domain, remainder taken from reference TRBV5-4 and TRBJ2-1, is ETGVTQSPTHLIKTRGQQVTLRCSSQSGHNTVSWYQQALGQGPQFIFQYYREEENGRGNFPPRFSGLQFPNYSSELNVNALELDDSALYLCASSPSGTSGYNEQFFGPGTRLTVL.

This clone was observed a few times. The J gene is TRBJ1-3, the V gene TRBV6-6; TRBD1 is a possible D gene (6 bases). V gave up 7 bases and J gave up 0 bases, with 13 bases separating them. Germline V gene data show CDR1 as MNHNY and CDR2 as SVGAGI (reference sequence). The CDR3 consists of 15 residues. This chain's CDR3 is CASTGQFDSGNTIYF. CDR3 bases: TGTGCCAGCACCGGACAGTTCGACTCTGGAAACACCATATATTTT.

The rearrangement uses TRBV5-1 and TRBJ1-4; D not certain. The V and J ends lost 5 bases and 8 bases respectively, with 7 bases between them. Germline V CDR1 and CDR2: SGHRS, YFSETQ. CDR3 length equals 11 residues. For the CDR3, the DNA is TGCGCCAGCAGTTCATCAGAAAAACTGTTTTTT. This codes for CASSSSEKLFF.

This chain joins TRBV9 and TRBJ2-7, with 10 bases identical to TRBD1. Losses at the gene ends were 0 bases for V and 6 bases for J; bases not matched to a gene: 3. This CDR3 spans 14 amino acids. Germline CDR1 is SGDLS and CDR2 is YYNGEE. The CDR3 protein is CASSVEGQGSEQYF. The CDR3 DNA reads TGTGCCAGCAGCGTAGAGGGACAGGGGAGCGAGCAGTACTTC.